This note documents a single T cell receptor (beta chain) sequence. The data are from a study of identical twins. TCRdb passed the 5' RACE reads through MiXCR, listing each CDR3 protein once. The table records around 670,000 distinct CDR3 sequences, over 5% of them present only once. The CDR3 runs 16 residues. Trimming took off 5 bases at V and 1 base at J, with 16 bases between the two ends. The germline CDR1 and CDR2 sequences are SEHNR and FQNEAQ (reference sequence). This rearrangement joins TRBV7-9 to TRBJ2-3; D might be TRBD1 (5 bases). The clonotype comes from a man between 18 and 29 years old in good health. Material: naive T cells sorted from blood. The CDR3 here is CASSPRAGFRTDTQYF. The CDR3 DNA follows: TGTGCCAGCAGCCCTAGGGCAGGGTTCCGCACAGATACGCAGTATTTT.